One and the same sample provided the 25 T cell receptor beta chains below, sequenced in a study of OX40 agonist ivuxolimab in advanced cancers. Measured with immunoSEQ multiplex PCR; TCRdb has only the in-frame clones, and not every one. The sample records about 45,000 clones, about four fifths being singletons. This material consisted of CD4+ or CD8+ T cells sorted from blood, taken in a trial of the OX40 agonist ivuxolimab. These receptors came from an adult with an advanced solid tumor such as melanoma, head and neck, liver or kidney cancer.

The V call is TRBV7-9, the J call TRBJ2-1; TRBD2 agrees at 8 bases. This CDR3 region has 16 residues. Unmatched junction bases numbered 12, after V lost 6 bases and J lost 5 bases. Germline CDR1 SEHNR, CDR2 FQNEAQ (reference sequence). The CDR3 DNA sequence: TGTGCCAGCAGGCGGGTAGCGGGATCGGTCCACAATGAGCAGTTCTTC. Translating it yields CASRRVAGSVHNEQFF.

The chain carries TRBV7-9 and TRBJ2-7, with D possibly TRBD2 on 5 matching bases. The CDR3 is 14 residues long. Trimming left V 4 bases short and J 6 bases short, with 16 bases between. CDR1 is SEHNR and CDR2 is FQNEAQ in the germline V gene (reference sequence). CDR3: CASSSPGGVGEQYF. The CDR3 DNA reads as TGTGCCAGCAGCTCCCCAGGAGGAGTGGGCGAGCAGTACTTC.

The J gene is TRBJ2-2, the V gene TRBV2; D might be TRBD1 (5 bases). The CDR3 runs to 13 residues. The ends were cut back, 6 bases at V and 6 bases at J, with 11 bases in the middle. Germline CDR1 SNHLY, CDR2 FYNNEI. The CDR3 region is CASRDKTPGELFF. The CDR3 DNA reads TGTGCCAGCAGGGACAAAACCCCCGGGGAGCTGTTTTTT.

J is TRBJ2-1 and V is TRBV4-3; the D gene could be TRBD1 or TRBD2 (5 bases each). Trimming shortened V by 3 bases and J by 4 bases, and 16 bases separated the two germline ends. The CDR3 is 16 residues long. Germline values: CDR1 LGHNA, CDR2 YSLEER. The CDR3 region has the DNA TGCGCCAGCAGCCAGGACGGGACCCTGCCTTACAATGAGCAGTTCTTC. The encoded protein is CASSQDGTLPYNEQFF.

This clone is a singleton in its sample. The CDR3 DNA is TGTGCCAGCAGTCCGCGGACGGACCAAGAGACCCAGTACTTC. Translated: CASSPRTDQETQYF. J is TRBJ2-5 and V is TRBV27, with D unclear. The germline V and J ends were trimmed by 5 bases and 0 bases, with 10 bases remaining between them. The CDR3 runs to 14 residues. Germline lookup yields CDR1 MNHEY and CDR2 SMNVEV (reference sequence).

This clone appeared many times. This chain uses TRBV7-8 with TRBJ2-7; the D is unclear. CDR3 length: 15 amino acids. Trimming took 1 base from V and 2 from J, leaving 12 bases between them. Germline V gene sequence: CDR1 SGHVS, CDR2 FQNEAQ. CDR3 bases: TGTGCCAGCAGCTTAGAGGCAGCTACCACCTACGAGCAGTACTTC. Its translation: CASSLEAATTYEQYF. Filled out from reference TRBV7-8 and TRBJ2-7, the complete variable domain reads GAGVSQSPRYKVAKRGQDVALRCDPISGHVSLFWYQQALGQGPEFLTYFQNEAQLDKSGLPSDRFFAERPEGSVSTLKIQRTQQEDSAVYLCASSLEAATTYEQYFGPGTRLTVT.

The chain recombines TRBV5-1 with TRBJ2-2, with D perhaps assigned TRBD1 or TRBD2 (6 bases each). The CDR3 has 12 amino acids. The germline V gene encodes CDR1 SGHRS and CDR2 YFSETQ. V was cut by 5 bases and J by 7 bases, with 9 bases left in between. The CDR3 here is CASRGGLGELFF. The DNA for the CDR3 is TGCGCCAGCAGAGGGGGGCTCGGGGAGCTGTTTTTT.

V is TRBV6-6 and J is TRBJ2-1; 10 bases line up with TRBD1. Germline CDR1 is MNHNY and CDR2 is SVGAGI (reference sequence). V shed 1 base and J 7 bases; nucleotides not matched to a gene: 4. The CDR3 contains 15 residues. DNA of the CDR3: TGTGCCAGCAGTTACTGGGACAGGGGAGGGAATGAGCAGTTCTTC. This translates into CASSYWDRGGNEQFF.

The gene calls are TRBV5-5 and TRBJ2-7; D not resolved. This CDR3 comprises 16 residues. Germline V CDR1 and CDR2: SGHKS, YYEKEE (reference sequence). V shed 0 bases and J shed 2 bases, with 15 bases lying between them. This chain's CDR3 is CASSLAGRSPPYEQYF. CDR3 in DNA: TGTGCCAGCAGCTTGGCTGGTCGGTCCCCTCCCTACGAGCAGTACTTC.

The chain employs TRBV14 and TRBJ1-1; perhaps TRBD1 as D (5 bases). Trimming took 1 base from V and 2 from J, leaving 11 bases between them. CDR3 size: 15 residues. Germline CDR1 and CDR2: SGHDN and FVKESK. The chain's CDR3 is CASSQVPGGNTEAFF. Written as DNA, the CDR3 is TGTGCCAGCAGCCAAGTGCCCGGGGGAAACACTGAAGCTTTCTTT. Full variable domain (remainder filled in from reference TRBV14 and TRBJ1-1): EAGVTQFPSHSVIEKGQTVTLRCDPISGHDNLYWYRRVMGKEIKFLLHFVKESKQDESGMPNNRFLAERTGGTYSTLKVQPAELEDSGVYFCASSQVPGGNTEAFFGQGTRLTVV.

The chain employs TRBV11-2 and TRBJ1-1; tentative D call: TRBD1 (6 bases). V lost 4 bases and J lost 3, with 6 bases in between. CDR1 and CDR2 from the germline V gene are SGHAT and FQNNGV. This CDR3 contains 12 residues. CDR3 nucleotide sequence: TGTGCCAGCAGCTACAGGGACACTGAAGCTTTCTTT. It encodes CASSYRDTEAFF.

The V call is TRBV6-6, the J call TRBJ2-5; tentative D call: TRBD2 (6 bases). Germline CDR1 reads MNHNY; CDR2 reads SVGAGI (reference sequence). This CDR3 contains 14 residues. V shed 4 bases and J shed 4 bases, with 13 bases lying between them. CDR3 amino acids: CASSSTLGGETQYF. DNA for the CDR3: TGTGCCAGCAGTTCAACCCTGGGAGGAGAGACCCAGTACTTC.

V and J are TRBV7-8 and TRBJ2-2, with 7 bases aligning to TRBD1. The CDR3 runs 20 residues. From germline, CDR1 is SGHVS and CDR2 FQNEAQ. V trimming: 4 bases; J trimming: 2 bases; junction bases outside the gene matches: 19. CDR3 nucleotide sequence: TGTGCCAGCAGCTCCCCCTTCCACCCGACAGGGAACTTAAACACCGGGGAGCTGTTTTTT. It encodes CASSSPFHPTGNLNTGELFF.

J is TRBJ2-3 and V is TRBV28; D unclear. Trimming removed 6 bases at V and 6 bases at J, with 13 bases between. Germline CDR1 MDHEN, CDR2 SYDVKM. CDR3 length equals 13 residues. The CDR3: CASSNLLKDTQYF. The CDR3 DNA sequence: TGTGCCAGCAGCAATCTCTTAAAGGATACGCAGTATTTT.

The V and J genes are TRBV27 and TRBJ2-3; D gene ambiguous. Germline V lookup: CDR1 MNHEY, CDR2 SMNVEV (reference sequence). The CDR3 totals 14 residues. The ends were cut back, 5 bases at V and 6 bases at J, with 15 bases in the middle. The CDR3 nucleotides read TGTGCCAGCAGTCCCTTATTTTCAGCGGATACGCAGTATTTT. It is translated as CASSPLFSADTQYF.

This chain uses TRBV6-5 with TRBJ2-3; the D is unclear. Trimming left V 6 bases short and J 2 bases short, with 9 bases between. This CDR3 comprises 13 residues. Germline CDR1 and CDR2: MNHEY and SVGAGI. The CDR3 sequence is CASRKGFTDTQYF. The CDR3 nucleotides read TGTGCCAGCAGAAAGGGATTCACAGATACGCAGTATTTT.

This chain joins TRBV11-3 and TRBJ2-3; either TRBD1 or TRBD2 may supply D (5 bases each). The CDR3 length is 15 residues. V lost 4 bases and J 5 bases, leaving 16 bases between the germline ends. The V gene's germline CDR1 is SGHNT and CDR2 YENEEA. CDR3 DNA: TGTGCCAGCAGCTCCCGGGACGGAGTTTTAGATACGCAGTATTTT. This codes for CASSSRDGVLDTQYF.

The chain uses TRBV10-3 and TRBJ2-7; possibly TRBD2 for D (5 bases). The CDR3 covers 13 residues. The germline V gene has CDR1 ENHRY and CDR2 SYGVKD. CDR3 region: CSTRDPSSYEQYF. CDR3 nucleotides: TGTTCGACCCGGGATCCGAGCTCCTACGAGCAGTACTTC.

The chain has TRBV27 and TRBJ2-7; a weak D match, TRBD1 (6 bases). Germline CDR1 MNHEY, CDR2 SMNVEV (reference sequence). This CDR3 region has 15 residues. V lost 0 bases and J lost 4, with 13 bases in between. CDR3 region: CASSLSGGFGYEQYF. CDR3 sequence (DNA): TGTGCCAGCAGTTTATCAGGGGGATTTGGGTACGAGCAGTACTTC.

The CDR3 nucleotides are TGTGCCAGCAGGGGGGAGGGGAAGGGCAATCAGCCCCAGCATTTT. Its protein product is CASRGEGKGNQPQHF. The chain has TRBV28 and TRBJ1-5; maybe TRBD1 (5 bases). CDR3 length: 15 residues. CDR1 is MDHEN and CDR2 is SYDVKM in the germline V gene. V dropped 6 bases and J dropped 2 bases, with 14 bases sitting between them.

The chain links TRBV18 to TRBJ2-7; no clear D. CDR3 length: 15 amino acids. Trimming removed 6 bases at V and 2 bases at J, with 17 bases between. Germline assignment: CDR1 KGHSH and CDR2 LQKENI. CDR3 residues: CASSPMSPGPYEQYF. The DNA for the CDR3 is TGTGCCAGCTCCCCCATGAGTCCCGGACCCTACGAGCAGTACTTC.

V gene TRBV29-1 combines with J gene TRBJ2-7; TRBD2 matches 10 bases. The germline CDR1 and CDR2 sequences are SQVTM and ANQGSEA. J gave up 4 bases and V 0 bases, and 9 bases lay outside the gene matches. The length of the CDR3 is 16 residues. CDR3 DNA: TGCAGCGTTGAAGACGCTCCGACTAGCGGGTTATACGAGCAGTACTTC. It yields the protein CSVEDAPTSGLYEQYF.

The gene calls are TRBV30 and TRBJ2-5; weak D call: TRBD2 (6 bases). The germline gives CDR1 GTSNPN, CDR2 SVGIG (reference sequence). Deletions cut 3 bases from V and 2 bases from J, with 13 bases between. This CDR3 spans 14 amino acids. CDR3: CAWRPWGVQETQYF. DNA of the CDR3: TGTGCCTGGAGGCCTTGGGGGGTACAAGAGACCCAGTACTTC.

In this sample, this clone turned up a few times. The chain recombines TRBV19 with TRBJ1-2; possibly TRBD1 for D (6 bases). The CDR3 is 13 residues long. The V end was cut by 8 bases, the J end by 0 bases, with 10 bases between. The V gene's germline CDR1 is LNHDA and CDR2 SQIVND (reference sequence). Written as DNA, the CDR3 is TGTGCCAGTGGCACAGGGTCTAACTATGGCTACACCTTC. Translation gives CASGTGSNYGYTF.

A few counts support this clone. The rearrangement joins TRBV10-1 to TRBJ2-5; D is perhaps TRBD2 (5 bases). The CDR3 spans 15 residues. Germline V gene data show CDR1 as WNHNN and CDR2 as SYGVQD (reference sequence). V was clipped by 1 base and J by 2 bases, with 11 bases between them. The CDR3 DNA reads TGCGCCAGCAGTGAGTGGACTGCCCCACAAGAGACCCAGTACTTC. Translation: CASSEWTAPQETQYF.